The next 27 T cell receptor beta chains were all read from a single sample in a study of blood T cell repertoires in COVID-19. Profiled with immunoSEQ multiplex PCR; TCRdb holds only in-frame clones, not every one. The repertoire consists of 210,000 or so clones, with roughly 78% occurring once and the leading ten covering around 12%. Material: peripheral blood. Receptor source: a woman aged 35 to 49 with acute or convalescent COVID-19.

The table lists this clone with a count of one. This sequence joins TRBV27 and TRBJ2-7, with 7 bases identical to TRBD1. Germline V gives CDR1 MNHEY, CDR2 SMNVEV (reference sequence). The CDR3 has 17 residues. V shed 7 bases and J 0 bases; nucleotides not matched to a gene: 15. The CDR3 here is CASKGQTAEKRSYEQYF. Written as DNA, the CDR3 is TGTGCCAGCAAGGGACAGACGGCCGAAAAACGCTCCTACGAGCAGTACTTC.

The CDR3 spells CASSLAWGRQDPNYGYTF. In DNA, the CDR3 is TGCGCCAGCAGCTTGGCGTGGGGACGACAGGATCCAAACTATGGCTACACCTTC. This chain joins TRBV5-1 and TRBJ1-2, with D possibly being TRBD1 (6 bases). Germline values: CDR1 SGHRS, CDR2 YFSETQ. Between the trimmed V and J ends, which lost 0 bases and 2 bases, there was a span of 20 bases. This CDR3 contains 18 residues.

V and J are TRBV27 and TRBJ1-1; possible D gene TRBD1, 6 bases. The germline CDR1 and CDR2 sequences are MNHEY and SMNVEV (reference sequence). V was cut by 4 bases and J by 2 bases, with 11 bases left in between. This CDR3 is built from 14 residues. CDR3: CASSSWTENTEAFF. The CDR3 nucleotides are TGTGCCAGCAGTTCTTGGACAGAAAACACTGAAGCTTTCTTT.

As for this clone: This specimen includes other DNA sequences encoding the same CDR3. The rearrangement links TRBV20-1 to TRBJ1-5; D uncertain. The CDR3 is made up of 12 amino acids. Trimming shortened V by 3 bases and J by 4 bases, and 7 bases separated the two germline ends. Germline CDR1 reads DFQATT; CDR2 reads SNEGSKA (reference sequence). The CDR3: CSASRGNQPQHF. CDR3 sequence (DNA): TGCAGTGCTAGTCGGGGTAATCAGCCCCAGCATTTT.

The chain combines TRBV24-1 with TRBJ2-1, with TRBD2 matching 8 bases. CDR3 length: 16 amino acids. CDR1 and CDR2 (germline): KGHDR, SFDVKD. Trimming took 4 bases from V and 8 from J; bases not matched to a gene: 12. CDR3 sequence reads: CATSDKAGARGDEQFF. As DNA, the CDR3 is TGTGCCACCAGTGACAAAGCGGGAGCCAGGGGAGATGAGCAGTTCTTC.

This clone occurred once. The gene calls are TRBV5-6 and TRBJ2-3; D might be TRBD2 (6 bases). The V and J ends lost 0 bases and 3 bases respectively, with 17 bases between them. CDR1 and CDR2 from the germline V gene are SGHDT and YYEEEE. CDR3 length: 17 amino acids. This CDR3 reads CASSLADPGRITDTQYF. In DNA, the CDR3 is TGTGCCAGCAGCTTGGCAGACCCAGGGAGGATAACAGATACGCAGTATTTT.

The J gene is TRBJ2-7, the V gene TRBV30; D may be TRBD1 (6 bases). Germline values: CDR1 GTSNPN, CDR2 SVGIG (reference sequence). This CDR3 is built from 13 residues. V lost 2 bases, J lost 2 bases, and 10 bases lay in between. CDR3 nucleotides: TGTGCCTGGAGTCCGGGACACACCTACGAGCAGTACTTC. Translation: CAWSPGHTYEQYF. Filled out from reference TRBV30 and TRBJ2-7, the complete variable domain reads SQTIHQWPATLVQPVGSPLSLECTVEGTSNPNLYWYRQAAGRGLQLLFYSVGIGQISSEVPQNLSASRPQDRQFILSSKKLLLSDSGFYLCAWSPGHTYEQYFGPGTRLTVT.

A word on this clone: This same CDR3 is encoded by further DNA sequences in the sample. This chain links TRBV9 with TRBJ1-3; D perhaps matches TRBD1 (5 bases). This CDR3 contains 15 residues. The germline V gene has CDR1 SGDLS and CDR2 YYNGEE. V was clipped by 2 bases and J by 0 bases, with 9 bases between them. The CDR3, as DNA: TGTGCCAGCAGCGTGTGGGGGGACTCTGGAAACACCATATATTTT. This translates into CASSVWGDSGNTIYF.

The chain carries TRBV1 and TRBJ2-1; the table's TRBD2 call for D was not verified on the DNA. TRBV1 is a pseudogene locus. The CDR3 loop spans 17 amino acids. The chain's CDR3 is CTSSRPRTSGDRNEQFF. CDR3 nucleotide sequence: TGCACCAGCAGCCGCCCCAGGACTAGCGGAGATAGAAATGAGCAGTTCTTC.

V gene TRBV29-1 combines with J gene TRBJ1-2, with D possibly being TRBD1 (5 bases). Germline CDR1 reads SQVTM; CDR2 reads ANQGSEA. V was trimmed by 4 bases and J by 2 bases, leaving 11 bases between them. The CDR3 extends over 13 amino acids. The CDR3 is CSVVGQTNYGYTF. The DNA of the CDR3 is TGCAGCGTTGTGGGGCAGACGAACTATGGCTACACCTTC.

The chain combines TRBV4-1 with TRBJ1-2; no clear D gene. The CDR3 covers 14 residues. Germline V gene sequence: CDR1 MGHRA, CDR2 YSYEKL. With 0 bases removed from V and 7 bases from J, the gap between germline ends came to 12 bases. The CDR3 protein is CASSQDEVPGGYTF. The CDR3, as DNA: TGCGCCAGCAGCCAAGATGAGGTCCCCGGTGGCTACACCTTC.

CDR3 nucleotide sequence: TGTGCCAGCAGCCCACGGACAGGGGGGATTGAAAAACTGTTTTTT. Translating gives CASSPRTGGIEKLFF. The rearrangement joins TRBV7-2 to TRBJ1-4, with 10 bases that match TRBD1. V shed 5 bases, J shed 7 bases, and the junction held 7 bases outside the gene matches. CDR3 length equals 15 residues. Germline V CDR1 and CDR2: SGHTA, FQGNSA.

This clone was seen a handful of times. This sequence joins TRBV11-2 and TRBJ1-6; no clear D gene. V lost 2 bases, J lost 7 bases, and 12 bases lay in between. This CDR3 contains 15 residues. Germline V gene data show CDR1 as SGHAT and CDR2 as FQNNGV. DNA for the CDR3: TGTGCCAGCAGCTTATACGAGATATGGAATTCACCCCTCCACTTT. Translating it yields CASSLYEIWNSPLHF.

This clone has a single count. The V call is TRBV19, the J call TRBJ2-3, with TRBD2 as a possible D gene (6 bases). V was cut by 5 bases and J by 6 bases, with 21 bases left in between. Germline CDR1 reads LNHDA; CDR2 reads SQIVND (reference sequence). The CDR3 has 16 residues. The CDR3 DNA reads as TGTGCCAGTAGTCAGCGGCGGGCGGGGTATGATGATACGCAGTATTTT. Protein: CASSQRRAGYDDTQYF.

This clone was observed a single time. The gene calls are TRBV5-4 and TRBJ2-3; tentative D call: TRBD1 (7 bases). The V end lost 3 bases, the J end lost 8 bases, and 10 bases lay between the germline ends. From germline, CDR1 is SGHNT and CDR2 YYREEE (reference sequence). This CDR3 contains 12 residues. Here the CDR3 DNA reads TGTGCCAGCAGCTACCAGGGGGGTACGCAGTATTTT. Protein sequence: CASSYQGGTQYF.

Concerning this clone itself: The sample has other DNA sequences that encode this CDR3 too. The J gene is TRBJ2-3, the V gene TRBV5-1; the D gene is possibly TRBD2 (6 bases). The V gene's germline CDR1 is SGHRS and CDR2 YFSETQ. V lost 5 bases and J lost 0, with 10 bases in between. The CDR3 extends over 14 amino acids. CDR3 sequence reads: CASRLALSTDTQYF. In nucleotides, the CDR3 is TGCGCCAGCAGACTAGCCCTAAGCACAGATACGCAGTATTTT.

CDR3 region: CASSAQGQHTGGYTF. The CDR3 nucleotides read TGTGCCAGCAGCGCCCAGGGACAGCACACTGGCGGCTACACCTTC. The chain employs TRBV9 and TRBJ1-2; 7 bases fit TRBD1. Losses at the gene ends were 3 bases for V and 8 bases for J; bases not matched to a gene: 13. Germline CDR1 and CDR2: SGDLS and YYNGEE. The CDR3 has 15 residues.

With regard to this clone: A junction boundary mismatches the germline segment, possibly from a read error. This CDR3 reads CASSPSRTASTDTQYF. CDR3 bases: TGTGCCAGCAGCCCGAGCCGGACGGCTAGCACGGATACGCAGTATTTT. The chain recombines TRBV7-6 with TRBJ2-3; possible D gene TRBD2, 5 bases. The CDR3 is 16 residues long. CDR1 SGHVS and CDR2 FNYEAQ come from the germline V gene.

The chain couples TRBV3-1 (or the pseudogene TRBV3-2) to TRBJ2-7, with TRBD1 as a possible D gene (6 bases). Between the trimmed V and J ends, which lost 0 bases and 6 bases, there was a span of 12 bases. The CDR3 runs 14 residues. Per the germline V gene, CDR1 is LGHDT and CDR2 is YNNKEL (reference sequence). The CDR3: CASSQESGVGEQYF. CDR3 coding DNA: TGTGCCAGCAGCCAAGAATCAGGGGTAGGCGAGCAGTACTTC.

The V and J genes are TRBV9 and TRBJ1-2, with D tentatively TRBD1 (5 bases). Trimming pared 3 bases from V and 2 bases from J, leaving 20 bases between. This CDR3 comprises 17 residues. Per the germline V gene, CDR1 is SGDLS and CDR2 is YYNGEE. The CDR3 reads CASSGGDSGDLNYGYTF. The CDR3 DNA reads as TGTGCCAGCAGCGGTGGAGATTCGGGGGACTTAAACTATGGCTACACCTTC.

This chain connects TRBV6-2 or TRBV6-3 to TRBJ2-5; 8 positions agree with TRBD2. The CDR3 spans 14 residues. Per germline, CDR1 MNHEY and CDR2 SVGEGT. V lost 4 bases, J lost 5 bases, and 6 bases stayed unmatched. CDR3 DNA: TGTGCCAGCAGTTCTAGCGGGTCCCGGGAGACCCAGTACTTC. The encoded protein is CASSSSGSRETQYF.

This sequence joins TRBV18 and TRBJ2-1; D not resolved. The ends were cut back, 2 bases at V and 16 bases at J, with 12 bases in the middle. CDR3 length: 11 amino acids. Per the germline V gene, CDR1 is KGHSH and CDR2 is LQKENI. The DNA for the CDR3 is TGTGCCAGCTCACCAGGTTCGGTTCTCTTCTTC. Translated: CASSPGSVLFF.

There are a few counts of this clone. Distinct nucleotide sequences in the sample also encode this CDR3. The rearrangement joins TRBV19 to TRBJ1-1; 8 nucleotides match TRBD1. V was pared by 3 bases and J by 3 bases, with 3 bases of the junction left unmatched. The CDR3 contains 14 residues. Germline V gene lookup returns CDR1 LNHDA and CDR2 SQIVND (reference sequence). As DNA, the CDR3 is TGTGCCAGTAGTATCACAGGGGGAGACACTGAAGCTTTCTTT. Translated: CASSITGGDTEAFF.

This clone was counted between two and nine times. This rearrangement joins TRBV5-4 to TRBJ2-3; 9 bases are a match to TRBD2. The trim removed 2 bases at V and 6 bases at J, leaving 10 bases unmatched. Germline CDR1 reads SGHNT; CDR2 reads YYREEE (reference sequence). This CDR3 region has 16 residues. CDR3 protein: CASSFQSGGRFDTQYF. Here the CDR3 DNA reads TGTGCCAGCAGCTTCCAGAGCGGGGGGCGGTTTGATACGCAGTATTTT.

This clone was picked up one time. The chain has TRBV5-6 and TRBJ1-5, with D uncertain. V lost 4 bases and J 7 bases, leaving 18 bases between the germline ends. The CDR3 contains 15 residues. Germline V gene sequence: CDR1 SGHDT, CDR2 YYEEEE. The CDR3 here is CASSRWATSGQPQHF. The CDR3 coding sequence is TGTGCCAGCAGCCGCTGGGCAACCTCGGGGCAGCCCCAGCATTTT.

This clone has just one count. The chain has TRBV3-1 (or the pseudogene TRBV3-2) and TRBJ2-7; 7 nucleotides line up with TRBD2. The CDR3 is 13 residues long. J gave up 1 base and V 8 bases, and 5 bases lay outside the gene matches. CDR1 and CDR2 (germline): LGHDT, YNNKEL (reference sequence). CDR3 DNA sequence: TGTGCCAGCGGCAGGCGGGGGTCCTACGAGCAGTACTTC. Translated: CASGRRGSYEQYF.

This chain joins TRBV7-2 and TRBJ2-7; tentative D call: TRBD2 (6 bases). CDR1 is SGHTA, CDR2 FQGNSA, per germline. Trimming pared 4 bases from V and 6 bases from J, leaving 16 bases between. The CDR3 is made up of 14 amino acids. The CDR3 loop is CASSSPTLALEQYF. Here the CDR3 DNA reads TGTGCCAGCAGCTCACCGACCCTAGCGCTCGAGCAGTACTTC.